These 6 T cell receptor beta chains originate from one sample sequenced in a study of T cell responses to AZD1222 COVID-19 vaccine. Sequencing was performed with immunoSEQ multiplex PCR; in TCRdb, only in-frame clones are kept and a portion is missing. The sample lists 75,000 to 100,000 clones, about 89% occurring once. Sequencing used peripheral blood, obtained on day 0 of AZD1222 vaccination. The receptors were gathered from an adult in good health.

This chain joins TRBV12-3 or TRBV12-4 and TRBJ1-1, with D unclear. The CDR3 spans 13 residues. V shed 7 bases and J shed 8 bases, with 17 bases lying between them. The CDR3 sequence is CASTPGIEGEAFF. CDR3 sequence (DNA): TGTGCCAGCACCCCTGGGATTGAGGGCGAAGCTTTCTTT.

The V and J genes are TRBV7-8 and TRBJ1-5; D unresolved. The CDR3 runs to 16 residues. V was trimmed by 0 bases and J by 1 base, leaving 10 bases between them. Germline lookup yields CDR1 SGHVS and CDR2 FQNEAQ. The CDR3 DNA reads TGTGCCAGCAGCTTAGCGGAGTTTAGGAGCAATCAGCCCCAGCATTTT. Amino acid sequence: CASSLAEFRSNQPQHF.

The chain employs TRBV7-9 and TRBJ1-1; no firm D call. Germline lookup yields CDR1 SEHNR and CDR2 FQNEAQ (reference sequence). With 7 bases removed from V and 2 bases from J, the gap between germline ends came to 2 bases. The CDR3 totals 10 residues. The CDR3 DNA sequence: TGTGCCAGCACTAACACTGAAGCTTTCTTT. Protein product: CASTNTEAFF.

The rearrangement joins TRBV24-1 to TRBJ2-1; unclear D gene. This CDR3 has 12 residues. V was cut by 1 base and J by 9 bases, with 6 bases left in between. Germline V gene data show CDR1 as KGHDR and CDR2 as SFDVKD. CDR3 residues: CATSDFGPEQFF. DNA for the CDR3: TGTGCCACCAGTGATTTTGGACCTGAGCAGTTCTTC.

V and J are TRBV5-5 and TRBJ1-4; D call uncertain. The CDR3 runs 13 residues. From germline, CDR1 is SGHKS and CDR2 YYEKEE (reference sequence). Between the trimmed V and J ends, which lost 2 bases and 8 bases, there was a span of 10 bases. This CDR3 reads CASSLATPEKLFF. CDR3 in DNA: TGTGCCAGCAGCTTAGCGACTCCCGAAAAACTGTTTTTT.

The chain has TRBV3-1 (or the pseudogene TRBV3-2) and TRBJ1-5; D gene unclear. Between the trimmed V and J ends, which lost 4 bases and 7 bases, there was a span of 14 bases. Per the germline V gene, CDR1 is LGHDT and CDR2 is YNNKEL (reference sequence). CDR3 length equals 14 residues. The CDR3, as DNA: TGTGCCAGCAGCCCAGAGGGTTCGGGGCAGCCCCAGCATTTT. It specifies CASSPEGSGQPQHF.